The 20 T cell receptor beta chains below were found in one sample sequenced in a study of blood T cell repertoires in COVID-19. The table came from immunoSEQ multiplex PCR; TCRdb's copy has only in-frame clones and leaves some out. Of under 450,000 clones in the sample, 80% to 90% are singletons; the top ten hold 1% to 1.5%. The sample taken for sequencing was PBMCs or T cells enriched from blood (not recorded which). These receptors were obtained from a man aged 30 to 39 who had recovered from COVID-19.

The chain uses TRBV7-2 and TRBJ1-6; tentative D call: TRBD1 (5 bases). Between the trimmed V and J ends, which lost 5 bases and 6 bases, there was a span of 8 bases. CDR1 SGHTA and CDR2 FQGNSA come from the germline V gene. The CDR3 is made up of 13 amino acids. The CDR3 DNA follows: TGTGCCAGCAGCCCGGGGGGTAATTCACCCCTCCACTTT. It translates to CASSPGGNSPLHF.

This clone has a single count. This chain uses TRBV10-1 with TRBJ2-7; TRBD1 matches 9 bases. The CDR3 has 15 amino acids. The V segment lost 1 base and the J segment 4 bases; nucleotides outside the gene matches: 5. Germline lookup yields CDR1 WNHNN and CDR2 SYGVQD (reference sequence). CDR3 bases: TGCGCCAGCAGTGAGTTCGGACAGGGGATATACGAGCAGTACTTC. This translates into CASSEFGQGIYEQYF.

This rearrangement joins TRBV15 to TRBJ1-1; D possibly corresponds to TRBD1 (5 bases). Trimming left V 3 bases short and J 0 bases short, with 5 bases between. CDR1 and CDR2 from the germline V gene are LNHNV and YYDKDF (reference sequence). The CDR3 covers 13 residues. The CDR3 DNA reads TGTGCCACCAGCAGGGACATGAACACTGAAGCTTTCTTT. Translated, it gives CATSRDMNTEAFF.

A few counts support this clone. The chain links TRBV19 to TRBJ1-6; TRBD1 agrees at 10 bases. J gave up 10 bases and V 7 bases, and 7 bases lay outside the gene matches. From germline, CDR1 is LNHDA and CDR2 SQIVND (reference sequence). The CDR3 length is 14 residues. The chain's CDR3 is CASTTGQGRSPLHF. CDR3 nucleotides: TGTGCCAGTACCACGGGACAGGGGCGATCACCCCTCCACTTT.

The CDR3 protein is CASSPGAISGNTIYF. The CDR3 DNA reads as TGCGCCAGCAGCCCGGGAGCCATCTCTGGAAACACCATATATTTT. The V call is TRBV5-1, the J call TRBJ1-3; D is uncertain. The V gene lost 4 bases and the J gene lost 0 bases, with 11 bases spanning the gap. Germline-derived CDR1 and CDR2 are SGHRS and YFSETQ. This CDR3 is 15 amino acids long.

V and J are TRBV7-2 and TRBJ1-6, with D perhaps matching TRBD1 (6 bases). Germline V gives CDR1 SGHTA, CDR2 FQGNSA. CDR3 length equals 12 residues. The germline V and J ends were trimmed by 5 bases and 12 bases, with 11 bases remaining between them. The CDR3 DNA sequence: TGTGCCAGCAGCCTAAGGGACAAACCCCTCCACTTT. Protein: CASSLRDKPLHF.

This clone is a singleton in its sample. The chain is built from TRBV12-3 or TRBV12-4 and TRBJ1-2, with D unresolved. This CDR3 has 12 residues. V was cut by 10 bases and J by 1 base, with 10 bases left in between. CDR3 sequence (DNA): TGTGCCAACGTGGAGGGTAACTATGGCTACACCTTC. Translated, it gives CANVEGNYGYTF.

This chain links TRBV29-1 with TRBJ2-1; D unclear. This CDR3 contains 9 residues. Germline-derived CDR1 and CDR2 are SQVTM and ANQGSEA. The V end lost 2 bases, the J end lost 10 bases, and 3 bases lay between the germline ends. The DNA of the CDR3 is TGCAGCGTTGAACAGGAGCAGTTCTTC. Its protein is CSVEQEQFF.

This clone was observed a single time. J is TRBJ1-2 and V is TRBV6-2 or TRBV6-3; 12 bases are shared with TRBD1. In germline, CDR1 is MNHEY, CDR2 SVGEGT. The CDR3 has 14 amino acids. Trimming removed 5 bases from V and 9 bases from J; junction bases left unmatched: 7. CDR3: CASSTGQGAPRYTF. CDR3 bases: TGTGCCAGCAGTACGGGACAGGGGGCGCCGCGCTACACCTTC.

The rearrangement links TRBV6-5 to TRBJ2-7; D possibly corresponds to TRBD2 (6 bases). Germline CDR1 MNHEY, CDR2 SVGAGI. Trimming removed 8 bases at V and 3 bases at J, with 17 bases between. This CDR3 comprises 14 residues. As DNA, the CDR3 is TGTGCCAGCCCCGGGCCACTGGGACTCTACGAGCAGTACTTC. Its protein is CASPGPLGLYEQYF.

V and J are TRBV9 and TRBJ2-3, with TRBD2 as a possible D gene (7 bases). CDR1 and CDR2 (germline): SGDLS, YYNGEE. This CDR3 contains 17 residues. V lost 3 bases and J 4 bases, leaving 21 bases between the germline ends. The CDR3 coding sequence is TGTGCCAGCAGCGCCCTTTCTGGGGGGGCGGTAGCAGATACGCAGTATTTT. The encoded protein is CASSALSGGAVADTQYF.

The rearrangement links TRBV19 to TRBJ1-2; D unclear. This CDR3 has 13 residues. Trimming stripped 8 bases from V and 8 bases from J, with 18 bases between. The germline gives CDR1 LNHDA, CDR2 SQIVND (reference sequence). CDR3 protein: CASSPWGGQGYTF. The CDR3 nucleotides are TGTGCCAGTTCCCCTTGGGGAGGGCAAGGCTACACCTTC. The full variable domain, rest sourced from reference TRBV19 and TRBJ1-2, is DGGITQSPKYLFRKEGQNVTLSCEQNLNHDAMYWYRQDPGQGLRLIYYSQIVNDFQKGDIAEGYSVSREKKESFPLTVTSAQKNPTAFYLCASSPWGGQGYTFGSGTRLTVV.

CDR3 bases: TGTGCCATCAGTGAGTCCGAACAGGCAGGGACTGAAGCTTTCTTT. Its protein is CAISESEQAGTEAFF. The chain carries TRBV10-3 and TRBJ1-1, with TRBD1 as a possible D gene (5 bases). Germline V gene data show CDR1 as ENHRY and CDR2 as SYGVKD. The CDR3 extends over 15 amino acids. V was trimmed by 0 bases and J by 5 bases, leaving 13 bases between them.

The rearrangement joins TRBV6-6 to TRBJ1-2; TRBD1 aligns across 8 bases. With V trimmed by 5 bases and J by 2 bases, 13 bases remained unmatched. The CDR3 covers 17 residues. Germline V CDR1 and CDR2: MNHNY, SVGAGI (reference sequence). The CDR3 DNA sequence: TGTGCCAGCAGTCAGGACAGGGTGTGGGAAAAGAACTATGGCTACACCTTC. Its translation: CASSQDRVWEKNYGYTF.

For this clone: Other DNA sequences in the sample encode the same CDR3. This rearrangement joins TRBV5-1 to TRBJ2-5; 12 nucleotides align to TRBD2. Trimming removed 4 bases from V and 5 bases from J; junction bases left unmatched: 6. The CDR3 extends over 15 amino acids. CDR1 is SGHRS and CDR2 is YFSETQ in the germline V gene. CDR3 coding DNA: TGCGCCAGCAGCCCACTAGCGGGGGGCCGGGAGACCCAGTACTTC. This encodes CASSPLAGGRETQYF.

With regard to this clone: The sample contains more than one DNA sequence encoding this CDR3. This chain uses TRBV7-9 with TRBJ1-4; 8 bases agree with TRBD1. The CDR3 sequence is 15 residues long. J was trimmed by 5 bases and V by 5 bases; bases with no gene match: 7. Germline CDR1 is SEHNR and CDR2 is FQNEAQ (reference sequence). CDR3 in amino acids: CASSPRTGPNEKLFF. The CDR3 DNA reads TGTGCCAGCAGCCCTCGGACAGGGCCGAATGAAAAACTGTTTTTT. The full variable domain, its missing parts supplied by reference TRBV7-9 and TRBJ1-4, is DTGVSQNPRHKITKRGQNVTFRCDPISEHNRLYWYRQTLGQGPEFLTYFQNEAQLEKSRLLSDRFSAERPKGSFSTLEIQRTEQGDSAMYLCASSPRTGPNEKLFFGSGTQLSVL.

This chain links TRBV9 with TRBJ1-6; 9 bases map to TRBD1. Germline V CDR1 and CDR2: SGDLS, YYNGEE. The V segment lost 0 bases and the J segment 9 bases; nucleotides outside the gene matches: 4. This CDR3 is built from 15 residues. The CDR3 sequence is CASSVEGQGGSPLHF. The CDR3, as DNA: TGTGCCAGCAGCGTAGAGGGACAGGGAGGTTCACCCCTCCACTTT.

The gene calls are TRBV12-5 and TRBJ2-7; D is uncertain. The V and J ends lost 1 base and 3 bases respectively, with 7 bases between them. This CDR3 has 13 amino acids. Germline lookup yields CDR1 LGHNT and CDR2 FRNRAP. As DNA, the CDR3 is TGTGCTAGTGGTTTGGCTGCACTCTACGAGCAGTACTTC. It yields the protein CASGLAALYEQYF.

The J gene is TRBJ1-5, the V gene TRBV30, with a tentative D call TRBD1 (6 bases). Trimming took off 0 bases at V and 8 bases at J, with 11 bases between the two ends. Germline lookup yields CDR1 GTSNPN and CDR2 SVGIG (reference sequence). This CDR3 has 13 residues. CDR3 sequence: CAWSVGGREPQHF. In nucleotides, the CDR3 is TGTGCCTGGAGTGTAGGGGGAAGGGAGCCCCAGCATTTT.

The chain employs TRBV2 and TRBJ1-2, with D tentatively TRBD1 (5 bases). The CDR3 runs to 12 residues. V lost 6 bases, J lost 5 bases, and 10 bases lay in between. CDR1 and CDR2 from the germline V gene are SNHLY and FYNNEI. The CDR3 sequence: CASRRQNYGYTF. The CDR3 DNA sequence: TGTGCCAGCAGAAGACAGAATTATGGCTACACCTTC.